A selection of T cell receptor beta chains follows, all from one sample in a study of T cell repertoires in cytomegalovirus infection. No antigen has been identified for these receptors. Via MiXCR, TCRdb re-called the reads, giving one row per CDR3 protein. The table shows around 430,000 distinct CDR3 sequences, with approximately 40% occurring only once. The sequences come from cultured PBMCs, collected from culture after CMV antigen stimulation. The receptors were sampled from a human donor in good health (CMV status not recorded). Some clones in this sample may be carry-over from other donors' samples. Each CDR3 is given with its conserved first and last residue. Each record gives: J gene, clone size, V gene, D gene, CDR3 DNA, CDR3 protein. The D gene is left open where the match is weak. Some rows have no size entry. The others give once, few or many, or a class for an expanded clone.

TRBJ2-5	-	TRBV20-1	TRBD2	TGCAGTGCTAGAGAGTCACTAGCGGGAGGCCGGATCCAAGAGACCCAGTACTTC	CSARESLAGGRIQETQYF
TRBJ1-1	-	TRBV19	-	TGTGCCAGTAGTATCGGGAGCGAGAACACTGAAGCTTTCTTT	CASSIGSENTEAFF
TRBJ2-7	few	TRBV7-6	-	TGTGCCAGCAGCTTGTGGCTAGGGTTCGGCGAGCAGTACTTC	CASSLWLGFGEQYF
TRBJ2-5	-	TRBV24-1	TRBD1	TGTGCCACCAGTGATTCGGGGACAGGGAGGCAAGAGACCCAGTACTTC	CATSDSGTGRQETQYF
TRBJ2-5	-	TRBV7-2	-	TGTGCCAGCAGCCCCCAGGGGCTCGGGGAAGAGACCCAGTACTTC	CASSPQGLGEETQYF
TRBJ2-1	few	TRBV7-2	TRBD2	TGTGCCAGCAGCAACCTAGCGGAGCTATCTGAGCAGTTCTTC	CASSNLAELSEQFF
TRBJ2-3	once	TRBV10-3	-	TGTGCCATCAGTGAGTCCCGGGGGCAGTCAGATACGCAGTATTTT	CAISESRGQSDTQYF
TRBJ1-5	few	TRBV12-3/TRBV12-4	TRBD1	TGTGCCAGCAGTAGAGGACAGGGTAAGCCCCAGCATTTT	CASSRGQGKPQHF
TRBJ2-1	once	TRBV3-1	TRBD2	TGTGCCAGCAGCCAAGGGCTCCTAGCGGGGGGAAGGCCAGGGTTCTTC	CASSQGLLAGGRPGFF
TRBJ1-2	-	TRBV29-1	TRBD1	TGCAGCGTTGAGACAGGGACGTCAAATGGCTACACCTTC	CSVETGTSNGYTF
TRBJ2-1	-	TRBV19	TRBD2	TGTGCCAGTAGTTCGGGACTAGCGCACAATGAGCAGTTCTTC	CASSSGLAHNEQFF
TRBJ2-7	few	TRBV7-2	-	TGTGCCAGCAGTCAATCCGGGACCGCTTCCTACGAGCAGTACTTC	CASSQSGTASYEQYF
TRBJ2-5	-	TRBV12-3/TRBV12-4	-	TGTGCCAGCAGTTTACGTTGGCAAGAGACCCAGTACTTC	CASSLRWQETQYF
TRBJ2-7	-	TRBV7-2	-	TGTGCCAGCAGCTTAGCCCCAAGGGGCGAGCAGTACTTC	CASSLAPRGEQYF
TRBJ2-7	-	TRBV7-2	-	TGTGCCAGCAGCTCCCAGCCGAGGTCCTACGAGCAGTACTTC	CASSSQPRSYEQYF
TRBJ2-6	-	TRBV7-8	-	TGTGCCAGCAGCTTAACGACAAGACGGACCTCTGGGGCCAACGTCCTGACTTTC	CASSLTTRRTSGANVLTF
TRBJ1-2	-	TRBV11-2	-	TGTGCCAGCAGCTTAGCTCCGACGGCGGTCGGCGGCTACACCTTC	CASSLAPTAVGGYTF
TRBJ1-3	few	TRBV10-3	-	TGTGCCATCAGAAGGGTCGACTACTCTGGAAACACCATATATTTT	CAIRRVDYSGNTIYF
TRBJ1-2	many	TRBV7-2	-	TGTGCCAGCAGCCCGGGACGGACCTATGGCTACACCTTC	CASSPGRTYGYTF
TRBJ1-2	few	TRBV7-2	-	TGTGCCAGCAGCTTATCCTATGGCTACACCTTC	CASSLSYGYTF
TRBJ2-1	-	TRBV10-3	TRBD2	TGTGCCATCAGTGGAGGTGTTAGCGGGAGGGCGAATGAGCAGTTCTTC	CAISGGVSGRANEQFF
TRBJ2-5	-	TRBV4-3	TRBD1	TGCGCCAGCAGCCAAACCGGGACAGGGGGCGTTGGGGACGAGGAGACCCAGTACTTC	CASSQTGTGGVGDEETQYF
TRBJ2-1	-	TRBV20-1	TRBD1	TGCAGTGCTAGAGAGGGGACAGGGCACAATGAGCAGTTCTTC	CSAREGTGHNEQFF
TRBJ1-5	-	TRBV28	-	TGTGCCAGCAGTCCCGGGACACGGTATCAGCCCCAGCATTTT	CASSPGTRYQPQHF
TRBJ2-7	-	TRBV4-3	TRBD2	TGCGCCAGCAGCCAAGACCTCCGGGCGGGAGCTATTGAGCAGTACTTC	CASSQDLRAGAIEQYF
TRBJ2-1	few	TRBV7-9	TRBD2	TGTGCCAGCAGCTTATATCGGGGGGGAAACAATGAGCAGTTCTTC	CASSLYRGGNNEQFF
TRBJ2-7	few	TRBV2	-	TGTGCCAGCATCGGTACCAGGGGTTACGAGCAGTACTTC	CASIGTRGYEQYF
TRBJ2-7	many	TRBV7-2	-	TGTGCCAGCAGCTTGAAGGTCTACTACGAGCAGTACTTC	CASSLKVYYEQYF
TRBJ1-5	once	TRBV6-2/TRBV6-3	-	TGTGCCAGCAGCCCAATCGGGGGCGTGGATCAGCCCCAGCATTTT	CASSPIGGVDQPQHF
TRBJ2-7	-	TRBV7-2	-	TGTGCCAGCAGCTTAGGACGGGCTTCCTACGAGCAGTACTTC	CASSLGRASYEQYF
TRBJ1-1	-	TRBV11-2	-	TGTGCCAGCAGCTTCGGATCCGGGGGAACGACTGAAGCTTTCTTT	CASSFGSGGTTEAFF
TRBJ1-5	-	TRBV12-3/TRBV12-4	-	TGTGCCAGCAGGAACGACAATCAGCCCCAGCATTTT	CASRNDNQPQHF
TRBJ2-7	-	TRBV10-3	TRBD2	TGTGCCATCAGTGAGCGGGGCGGGAGCTACTACGAGCAGTACTTC	CAISERGGSYYEQYF
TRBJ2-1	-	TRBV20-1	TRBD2	TGCAGTGCTAAATCTAGCGGGGGGAGCTCCTACAATGAGCAGTTCTTC	CSAKSSGGSSYNEQFF
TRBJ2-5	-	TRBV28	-	TGTGCCAGCAGTGGGAGTGGGGCAGCACAAGAGACCCAGTACTTC	CASSGSGAAQETQYF
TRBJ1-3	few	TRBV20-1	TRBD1	TGCAGTGCTAGAGATCGCGACAGGGTCGGAAACACCATATATTTT	CSARDRDRVGNTIYF
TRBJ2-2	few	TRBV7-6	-	TGTGCCAGCAGTTCCGGGACGACGAACACCGGGGAGCTGTTTTTT	CASSSGTTNTGELFF
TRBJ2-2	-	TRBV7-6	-	TGTGCCAGCAGCTTAATGTTCACCGGGGAGCTGTTTTTT	CASSLMFTGELFF
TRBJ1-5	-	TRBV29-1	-	TGCAGCGTTGAAGTCGGTGTAGGGCAGCCCCAGCATTTT	CSVEVGVGQPQHF
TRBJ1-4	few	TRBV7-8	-	TGTGCCAGCAGCTCCAGGAGGTGGGCTACTAATGAAAAACTGTTTTTT	CASSSRRWATNEKLFF
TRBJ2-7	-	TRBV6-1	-	TGTGCCAGCAGTGACGGCACCTTATTCGAGCAGTACTTC	CASSDGTLFEQYF
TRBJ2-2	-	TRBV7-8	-	TGTGCCAGCAGCTCGGGACGCGTCACCGGGGAGCTGTTTTTT	CASSSGRVTGELFF
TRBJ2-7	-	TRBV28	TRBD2	TGTGCCAGCAGACTAGCGGGGGACTCCTACGAGCAGTACTTC	CASRLAGDSYEQYF
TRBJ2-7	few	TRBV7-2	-	TGTGCCAGCAGCTTAGAGAGGGGGGACGAGCAGTACTTC	CASSLERGDEQYF
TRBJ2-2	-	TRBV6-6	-	TGTGCCAGCAGTTACATTGGAGGGGGCACCGGGGAGCTGTTTTTT	CASSYIGGGTGELFF
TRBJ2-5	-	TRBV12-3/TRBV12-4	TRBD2	TGTGCCAGCAGTTCAACATCGGTGGCGGGAGGACGAGAGACCCAGTACTTC	CASSSTSVAGGRETQYF
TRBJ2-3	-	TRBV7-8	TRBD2	TGTGCCAGCAGCCCGATAGCGGGAATCACAGATACGCAGTATTTT	CASSPIAGITDTQYF
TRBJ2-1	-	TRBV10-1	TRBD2	TGCGCCAGCAGTGAGGACCCGACTAGCGGGAGACCCAATGAGCAGTTCTTC	CASSEDPTSGRPNEQFF
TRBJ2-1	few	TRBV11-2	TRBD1	TGTGCCAGCAGCTTACACAGGGGGCTCTGTGAGCAGTTCTTC	CASSLHRGLCEQFF
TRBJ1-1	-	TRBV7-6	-	TGTGCCAGCAGTCCGACTGGACCGAATCAAGTTCTCATGAACACTGAAGCTTTCTTT	CASSPTGPNQVLMNTEAFF
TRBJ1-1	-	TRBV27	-	TGTGCCAGCAGCCCATGGGGGCACACTGAAGCTTTCTTT	CASSPWGHTEAFF
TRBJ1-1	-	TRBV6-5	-	TGTGCCAGCAGGAGGGATACTGAAGCTTTCTTT	CASRRDTEAFF
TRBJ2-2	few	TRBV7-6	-	TGTGCCAGCAGCTTAGCCGCGGCCGGGAGCCCAACCCGTGGCACCGGGGAGCTGTTTTTT	CASSLAAAGSPTRGTGELFF